This T cell receptor (beta chain) emerged from a study of blood T cells in healthy people across ages. As for this clonotype: The antigen is undetermined.

Regarding the study as a whole: In long-lived donors, naive CD4+ cell counts and diversity exceeded those of aged donors.

They isolated at least 6 million PBMCs from each sample. It was with a sample-barcoded 5' primer and a J-beta primer mix that a second PCR of roughly 7 to 12 cycles was run. From the 5' RACE reads, TCRdb called clonotypes with MiXCR, one entry per CDR3 protein. This sample has hundreds of thousands of distinct CDR3 sequences, with around 21% found just once. This TCR came from a man aged 65 to 79 in good health. The sequenced material came from blood.

The CDR3: CASSIQGGYEQYF. CDR3 in DNA: TGTGCCAGCAGTATACAGGGCGGTTACGAGCAGTACTTC. This chain joins TRBV27 and TRBJ2-7; possible D gene TRBD1, 6 bases. V lost 5 bases to trimming and J lost 4 bases, with 12 bases between them. CDR1 is MNHEY and CDR2 is SMNVEV in the germline V gene (reference sequence). CDR3 size: 13 residues.